These 20 T cell receptor beta chains originate from one sample sequenced in a study of cytomegalovirus exposure and HLA in healthy donors. A multiplex PCR was run with 60 Vbeta primers and 13 Jbeta primers. The table came from immunoSEQ multiplex PCR; TCRdb's copy has only in-frame clones and leaves some out. The table shows about 200,000 clones, with around 79% occurring only once. Sequenced material: PBMCs. These receptors originate from a male donor in good health and CMV-seropositive.

This sequence joins TRBV28 and TRBJ2-3; 11 positions agree with TRBD2. The CDR3 consists of 17 residues. CDR1 and CDR2 from the germline V gene are MDHEN and SYDVKM. J was trimmed by 0 bases and V by 11 bases; bases with no gene match: 13. CDR3 loop: CAGGTASGRISTDTQYF. For the CDR3, the DNA is TGTGCCGGAGGTACCGCTAGCGGGAGGATAAGCACAGATACGCAGTATTTT.

The V gene is TRBV14, the J gene TRBJ2-5; TRBD1 matches 11 bases. CDR3 length: 15 amino acids. From germline, CDR1 is SGHDN and CDR2 FVKESK. After removal of 6 bases from V and 5 bases from J, the junction contained 8 bases not matched to a gene. The CDR3 DNA reads as TGTGCCAGCAGAGACTCCGGGACAGGGGGGGAGACCCAGTACTTC. Translated, it gives CASRDSGTGGETQYF.

This clone was seen only a few times. The chain recombines TRBV7-2 with TRBJ2-7; D not certain. The CDR3 consists of 11 residues. Germline V gives CDR1 SGHTA, CDR2 FQGNSA. Trimming removed 2 bases at V and 5 bases at J, with 4 bases between. As DNA, the CDR3 is TGTGCCAGCAGCTTATCCAACGAGCAGTACTTC. Translated: CASSLSNEQYF.

The rearrangement links TRBV9 to TRBJ2-3; D is unresolved. Germline loops: CDR1 SGDLS, CDR2 YYNGEE. The germline V and J ends were trimmed by 0 bases and 5 bases, with 7 bases remaining between them. The CDR3 spans 13 residues. CDR3 region: CASSVGPRDTQYF. CDR3 bases: TGTGCCAGCAGCGTAGGGCCCAGAGATACGCAGTATTTT.

This chain links TRBV27 with TRBJ1-1, with 8 bases aligning to TRBD1. Trimming at V came to 8 bases and at J to 3 bases, leaving 8 bases not matched to a gene. This CDR3 is built from 14 residues. Germline CDR1 reads MNHEY; CDR2 reads SMNVEV (reference sequence). CDR3 nucleotides: TGTGCCAGCGGGCACAGGGGGAGTGACACTGAAGCTTTCTTT. Residues: CASGHRGSDTEAFF.

The chain uses TRBV7-8 and TRBJ1-4; no firm D call. Germline values: CDR1 SGHVS, CDR2 FQNEAQ. Trimming removed 1 base at V and 8 bases at J, with 11 bases between. CDR3 length equals 14 residues. CDR3 coding DNA: TGTGCCAGCAGCTTAGAGGGTGCGGGAGAAAAACTGTTTTTT. Translation gives CASSLEGAGEKLFF.

The chain joins TRBV9 to TRBJ2-5; D is unclear. CDR3 size: 14 residues. Deletions cut 0 bases from V and 5 bases from J, with 11 bases between. Germline V gene data show CDR1 as SGDLS and CDR2 as YYNGEE. The CDR3 region has the DNA TGTGCCAGCAGCGTAGAAACCCCCGGGGAGACCCAGTACTTC. Translated: CASSVETPGETQYF.

This sequence joins TRBV7-9 and TRBJ1-6; D call uncertain. Trimming took 5 bases from V and 5 from J, leaving 10 bases between them. The CDR3 sequence is 14 residues long. Germline values: CDR1 SEHNR, CDR2 FQNEAQ (reference sequence). The CDR3 sequence: CASSPDADNSPLHF. As DNA, the CDR3 is TGTGCCAGCAGCCCAGACGCGGATAATTCACCCCTCCACTTT.

This chain links TRBV27 with TRBJ2-1; D unclear. V dropped 6 bases and J dropped 12 bases, with 18 bases sitting between them. The V gene's germline CDR1 is MNHEY and CDR2 SMNVEV (reference sequence). The CDR3 consists of 13 residues. The CDR3 DNA sequence: TGTGCCAGCAGCCACCCCTCGGTCCCAGGGCAGTTCTTC. It yields the protein CASSHPSVPGQFF.

This chain joins TRBV6-6 and TRBJ1-3; 7 nucleotides match TRBD1. The trim removed 4 bases at V and 4 bases at J, leaving 7 bases unmatched. Germline V gives CDR1 MNHNY, CDR2 SVGAGI (reference sequence). The length of the CDR3 is 15 residues. CDR3 nucleotide sequence: TGTGCCAGCAGTTCCCGGTCGGGACAGGGAAACACCATATATTTT. It translates to CASSSRSGQGNTIYF.

The rearrangement uses TRBV30 and TRBJ2-7; the match to TRBD2 covers 8 bases. CDR3 length: 14 amino acids. The junction had 8 bases not matched to a gene; V was cut back by 3 bases and J by 4 bases. The germline V gene encodes CDR1 GTSNPN and CDR2 SVGIG (reference sequence). CDR3 loop: CAWSDGPGGYEQYF. CDR3 DNA: TGTGCCTGGAGCGACGGACCGGGAGGGTACGAGCAGTACTTC.

This chain joins TRBV11-2 and TRBJ1-2; tentatively, D is TRBD1 (6 bases). Deletions cut 5 bases from V and 4 bases from J, with 11 bases between. There are 13 residues in the CDR3. In germline, CDR1 is SGHAT, CDR2 FQNNGV. CDR3 DNA: TGTGCCAGCAGCCCAGGACAGCCCTATGGCTACACCTTC. This sequence encodes CASSPGQPYGYTF.

The chain is built from TRBV2 and TRBJ1-2, with D possibly matching TRBD1 (5 bases). This CDR3 has 13 residues. Trimming removed 2 bases from V and 4 bases from J, with 8 bases in between. Germline V gene data show CDR1 as SNHLY and CDR2 as FYNNEI. The CDR3 DNA sequence: TGTGCCAGCAGTGAAAGACAGACCTATGGCTACACCTTC. As protein: CASSERQTYGYTF.

The chain combines TRBV28 with TRBJ1-4; tentative D call: TRBD1 (5 bases). The V end was cut by 11 bases, the J end by 7 bases, with 20 bases between. The CDR3 length is 14 residues. Looked up from germline, CDR1 is MDHEN and CDR2 is SYDVKM. CDR3 amino acids: CALAGRALGEKLFF. CDR3 in DNA: TGTGCCTTGGCAGGGAGGGCCTTAGGTGAAAAACTGTTTTTT.

The chain links TRBV7-9 to TRBJ1-5; 7 bases map to TRBD1. Germline CDR1 SEHNR, CDR2 FQNEAQ (reference sequence). The CDR3 is 15 residues long. The ends lost 3 bases at V and 2 bases at J; junction bases unmatched: 4. This CDR3 is CASSFAQGGNQPQHF. The CDR3 nucleotides read TGTGCCAGCAGCTTCGCTCAGGGGGGCAATCAGCCCCAGCATTTT.

V usage is TRBV27 and J usage is TRBJ1-1; perhaps TRBD1 as D (6 bases). V lost 5 bases to trimming and J lost 1 base, with 11 bases between them. The CDR3 extends over 14 amino acids. The germline V gene encodes CDR1 MNHEY and CDR2 SMNVEV (reference sequence). The DNA for the CDR3 is TGTGCCAGCAGTACAGGGAATCCGAACACTGAAGCTTTCTTT. This translates into CASSTGNPNTEAFF.

The chain carries TRBV28 and TRBJ2-7; TRBD2 agrees at 13 bases. This CDR3 is 16 amino acids long. The germline V gene has CDR1 MDHEN and CDR2 SYDVKM. Trimming at V came to 5 bases and at J to 3 bases, leaving 7 bases not matched to a gene. CDR3 amino acids: CASSTTRTSGSYEQYF. As DNA, the CDR3 is TGTGCCAGCAGTACGACTAGGACTAGCGGGAGCTACGAGCAGTACTTC. The full variable domain, rest sourced from reference TRBV28 and TRBJ2-7, is DVKVTQSSRYLVKRTGEKVFLECVQDMDHENMFWYRQDPGLGLRLIYFSYDVKMKEKGDIPEGYSVSREKKERFSLILESASTNQTSMYLCASSTTRTSGSYEQYFGPGTRLTVT.

This sequence joins TRBV18 and TRBJ1-2; D is perhaps TRBD1 (6 bases). CDR3 length: 15 amino acids. CDR1 and CDR2 (germline): KGHSH, LQKENI. The ends were cut back, 3 bases at V and 6 bases at J, with 17 bases in the middle. The CDR3 loop is CASSPGTGWQDGYTF. The DNA for the CDR3 is TGTGCCAGCTCACCGGGCACAGGGTGGCAGGATGGCTACACCTTC. The whole variable domain, remainder taken from reference TRBV18 and TRBJ1-2, is NAGVMQNPRHLVRRRGQEARLRCSPMKGHSHVYWYRQLPEEGLKFMVYLQKENIIDESGMPKERFSAEFPKEGPSILRIQQVVRGDSAAYFCASSPGTGWQDGYTFGSGTRLTVV.

This clone was seen a handful of times. The J gene is TRBJ2-5, the V gene TRBV2; 10 positions match TRBD2. The DNA matches TRBJ2-7 better at its end, which makes the J call doubtful. The length of the CDR3 is 14 residues. Germline V CDR1 and CDR2: SNHLY, FYNNEI. CDR3 amino acids: CASRTSGGAYEQYF. CDR3 nucleotide sequence: TGTGCCAGCAGGACGAGCGGGGGGGCCTACGAGCAGTACTTC.

The chain links TRBV4-3 to TRBJ2-1, with 7 bases fitting TRBD2. The germline V gene has CDR1 LGHNA and CDR2 YSLEER. CDR3 size: 17 residues. J lost 0 bases, V lost 0 bases, and 5 bases had no gene match. In nucleotides, the CDR3 is TGCGCCAGCAGCCAAGATTTCGGGAGGAGCTCCTACAATGAGCAGTTCTTC. Amino acid sequence: CASSQDFGRSSYNEQFF.